This passage covers 20 T cell receptor beta chains from one sample sequenced in a study of T cell responses to AZD1222 COVID-19 vaccine. Sequencing was performed with immunoSEQ multiplex PCR; in TCRdb, only in-frame clones are kept and a portion is missing. The sample holds about 130,000 clones, over 90% seen once. This specimen consisted of peripheral blood, obtained on day 0 of AZD1222 vaccination. Source of these receptors: an adult in good health.

The rearrangement joins TRBV12-3 or TRBV12-4 to TRBJ1-1; D is undetermined. The CDR3 totals 13 residues. The germline V and J ends were trimmed by 6 bases and 10 bases, with 18 bases remaining between them. CDR3 coding DNA: TGTGCCAGCAGCGCAGGACCGAGCTATGTAGCTTTCTTT. Translated: CASSAGPSYVAFF.

CDR3 DNA sequence: TGTGCCACCAGCAGAGATCTTGGAATAGAATCTGAAGCTTTCTTT. It translates to CATSRDLGIESEAFF. The rearrangement joins TRBV15 to TRBJ1-1; no definite D call. This CDR3 has 15 residues. Trimming cost V 0 bases and J 6 bases, with 14 bases left between them. CDR1 LNHNV and CDR2 YYDKDF come from the germline V gene (reference sequence). The whole variable domain, remainder taken from reference TRBV15 and TRBJ1-1, is DAMVIQNPRYQVTQFGKPVTLSCSQTLNHNVMYWYQQKSSQAPKLLFHYYDKDFNNEADTPDNFQSRRPNTSFCFLDIRSPGLGDTAMYLCATSRDLGIESEAFFGQGTRLTVV.

V is TRBV5-5 and J is TRBJ1-2; a weak D match, TRBD1 (6 bases). CDR3 length: 14 amino acids. CDR1 SGHKS and CDR2 YYEKEE come from the germline V gene (reference sequence). The ends were cut back, 4 bases at V and 2 bases at J, with 12 bases in the middle. CDR3 residues: CASSPRTVNYGYTF. The DNA of the CDR3 is TGTGCCAGCAGCCCGCGGACAGTGAACTATGGCTACACCTTC.

The chain is built from TRBV27 and TRBJ1-1; no firm D call. V was trimmed by 1 base and J by 4 bases, leaving 10 bases between them. Germline lookup yields CDR1 MNHEY and CDR2 SMNVEV (reference sequence). The CDR3 has 14 amino acids. The CDR3 is CASSLFVVGTEAFF. Here the CDR3 DNA reads TGTGCCAGCAGTTTATTTGTAGTTGGCACTGAAGCTTTCTTT.

The V call is TRBV28, the J call TRBJ1-2; tentatively, D is TRBD1 (6 bases). The CDR3 extends over 14 amino acids. Trimming removed 5 bases from V and 8 bases from J, with 18 bases in between. Germline CDR1 is MDHEN and CDR2 is SYDVKM. DNA for the CDR3: TGTGCCAGCAGTGGGGGGGGACAAACCAGGGGCTACACCTTC. It specifies CASSGGGQTRGYTF.

The V call is TRBV3-1 (or the pseudogene TRBV3-2), the J call TRBJ1-1, with D possibly TRBD1 on 5 matching bases. Between the trimmed V and J ends, which lost 4 bases and 5 bases, there was a span of 11 bases. There are 13 residues in the CDR3. Germline V CDR1 and CDR2: LGHDT, YNNKEL (reference sequence). The CDR3 DNA reads TGTGCCAGCAGCCCGACGGAGGGGACTGAAGCTTTCTTT. It translates to CASSPTEGTEAFF.

The genes are TRBV6-2 or TRBV6-3 and TRBJ1-3; the D gene is possibly TRBD1 (6 bases). Trimming took off 4 bases at V and 0 bases at J, with 10 bases between the two ends. Per germline, CDR1 MNHEY and CDR2 SVGEGT. The CDR3 covers 15 residues. CDR3 sequence: CASSSDRSSGNTIYF. The CDR3, as DNA: TGTGCCAGCAGTTCCGACAGGTCCTCTGGAAACACCATATATTTT.

The chain joins TRBV4-2 to TRBJ1-2; D is uncertain. Looked up from germline, CDR1 is LGHNA and CDR2 is YNFKEQ. Trimming shortened V by 4 bases and J by 4 bases, and 16 bases separated the two germline ends. The CDR3 length is 15 residues. In DNA form, the CDR3 reads TGTGCCAGCAGCCTAGACGGACGGAACTTCTATGGCTACACCTTC. Protein: CASSLDGRNFYGYTF.

The chain recombines TRBV6-6 with TRBJ1-4; a possible D gene is TRBD1 (6 bases). This CDR3 is 14 amino acids long. Trimming took off 6 bases at V and 4 bases at J, with 12 bases between the two ends. The V gene's germline CDR1 is MNHNY and CDR2 SVGAGI (reference sequence). CDR3 amino acids: CASSPGTLNEKLFF. As DNA, the CDR3 is TGTGCCAGCAGCCCCGGGACACTTAATGAAAAACTGTTTTTT.

The chain couples TRBV3-1 (or the pseudogene TRBV3-2) to TRBJ2-3; 9 nucleotides match TRBD1. Germline loops: CDR1 LGHDT, CDR2 YNNKEL (reference sequence). J gave up 4 bases and V 2 bases, and 4 bases lay outside the gene matches. The CDR3 is 15 residues long. The CDR3 bases are TGTGCCAGCAGCCAATGGGGACAGGGTGCAGATACGCAGTATTTT. Protein product: CASSQWGQGADTQYF.

V usage is TRBV5-1 and J usage is TRBJ1-4; D not resolved. The germline CDR1 and CDR2 sequences are SGHRS and YFSETQ. The CDR3 extends over 14 amino acids. Trimming shortened V by 3 bases and J by 1 base, and 7 bases separated the two germline ends. In DNA form, the CDR3 reads TGCGCCAGCAGCTCCGGGATAACTAATGAAAAACTGTTTTTT. Protein sequence: CASSSGITNEKLFF. Combining the CDR3 with reference TRBV5-1 and TRBJ1-4 gives the whole variable domain KAGVTQTPRYLIKTRGQQVTLSCSPISGHRSVSWYQQTPGQGLQFLFEYFSETQRNKGNFPGRFSGRQFSNSRSEMNVSTLELGDSALYLCASSSGITNEKLFFGSGTQLSVL.

J is TRBJ1-2 and V is TRBV5-6, with D maybe TRBD1 (6 bases). Germline V gene sequence: CDR1 SGHDT, CDR2 YYEEEE. The length of the CDR3 is 14 residues. V was trimmed by 5 bases and J by 5 bases, leaving 16 bases between them. The CDR3 nucleotides read TGTGCCAGCAGTCCCGGGACAATAATTTATGGCTACACCTTC. It is translated as CASSPGTIIYGYTF. Drawing the rest from reference TRBV5-6 and TRBJ1-2, the complete variable domain is DAGVTQSPTHLIKTRGQQVTLRCSPKSGHDTVSWYQQALGQGPQFIFQYYEEEERQRGNFPDRFSGHQFPNYSSELNVNALLLGDSALYLCASSPGTIIYGYTFGSGTRLTVV.

With respect to this clone: Different DNA sequences within this sample yield the same CDR3. The genes are TRBV6-4 and TRBJ1-2; 8 bases line up with TRBD1. This CDR3 has 13 residues. CDR1 and CDR2 (germline): MRHNA, SNTAGT. J was trimmed by 6 bases and V by 2 bases; bases with no gene match: 2. The CDR3 coding sequence is TGTGCCAGCAGTGACGGGACAGGAAATGGCTACACCTTC. Protein product: CASSDGTGNGYTF.

The V gene is TRBV9, the J gene TRBJ1-4; tentative D call: TRBD1 (6 bases). CDR1 and CDR2 (germline): SGDLS, YYNGEE. The CDR3 is 15 amino acids. The ends were cut back, 3 bases at V and 7 bases at J, with 16 bases in the middle. The CDR3 region is CASSGRGAWGEKLFF. CDR3 sequence (DNA): TGTGCCAGCAGCGGGAGGGGGGCCTGGGGTGAAAAACTGTTTTTT. The full variable domain, its missing parts supplied by reference TRBV9 and TRBJ1-4, is DSGVTQTPKHLITATGQRVTLRCSPRSGDLSVYWYQQSLDQGLQFLIQYYNGEERAKGNILERFSAQQFPDLHSELNLSSLELGDSALYFCASSGRGAWGEKLFFGSGTQLSVL.

The gene calls are TRBV11-2 and TRBJ2-7, with D unclear. Trimming shortened V by 4 bases and J by 1 base, and 11 bases separated the two germline ends. The CDR3 is 14 residues long. Looked up from germline, CDR1 is SGHAT and CDR2 is FQNNGV. CDR3 sequence (DNA): TGTGCCAGCAGCTACGGTTACCCATCCTACGAGCAGTACTTC. This gives the protein CASSYGYPSYEQYF.

V is TRBV18 and J is TRBJ1-4; D is undetermined. Germline assignment: CDR1 KGHSH and CDR2 LQKENI. V lost 1 base, J lost 1 base, and 10 bases lay in between. This CDR3 spans 16 amino acids. CDR3 DNA: TGTGCCAGCTCACCACGGTGGACGGAAACTAATGAAAAACTGTTTTTT. Encoded protein: CASSPRWTETNEKLFF.

This sequence joins TRBV2 and TRBJ2-1, with 8 positions matching TRBD1. CDR3 size: 13 residues. Germline CDR1 reads SNHLY; CDR2 reads FYNNEI. V was clipped by 7 bases and J by 13 bases; unmatched bases: 12. The CDR3 region is CASTTLVQGAQFF. CDR3 nucleotide sequence: TGTGCCAGCACTACTTTGGTTCAGGGGGCCCAGTTCTTC.

The V and J genes are TRBV5-4 and TRBJ2-2; TRBD2 agrees at 14 bases. The trim removed 4 bases at V and 8 bases at J, leaving 7 bases unmatched. Germline V gives CDR1 SGHNT, CDR2 YYREEE (reference sequence). This CDR3 is 16 amino acids long. The CDR3 DNA sequence: TGTGCCAGCAGCCCAGGGACTAGCGGGGGCGGTGGGGAGCTGTTTTTT. This encodes CASSPGTSGGGGELFF.

Concerning this clone: Other DNA sequences in this sample translate to the same CDR3. The chain couples TRBV5-1 to TRBJ1-1; no definite D call. Trimming left V 1 base short and J 1 base short, with 5 bases between. CDR1 SGHRS and CDR2 YFSETQ come from the germline V gene. The CDR3 loop spans 13 amino acids. Written as DNA, the CDR3 is TGCGCCAGCAGCTTGAAAGGGAACACTGAAGCTTTCTTT. This translates into CASSLKGNTEAFF.

This clone was detected only once. CDR3 sequence (DNA): TGCGCCAGCAGCCCTCTAGAACGTTCTAGCACAGATACGCAGTATTTT. Protein: CASSPLERSSTDTQYF. This sequence joins TRBV4-1 and TRBJ2-3; D remains ambiguous. Trimming left V 4 bases short and J 0 bases short, with 14 bases between. The CDR3 runs 16 residues. The V gene's germline CDR1 is MGHRA and CDR2 YSYEKL.